This TCR beta chain was captured by sequencing in a study of T cell repertoires in cytomegalovirus infection (dated by TCRdb to about 2019). Looking at the study overall: The peptide stimulations were aimed at well-studied HLA-B-restricted epitopes as well as recently identified HLA-C-restricted CMV epitopes, whose presentation resists viral immunomodulation. The HLA type of each donor mattered for the analysis, because public TCR beta signatures pointed to carriage of CMV infection along with the matching HLA type. The paper as a whole reports these results and caveats: Carriers of CMV infection plus the relevant HLA type were discriminated by the cumulative frequency of public TCR beta family members in the study cohort and in an independent 352-donor cohort. The ex vivo response was dominated by HLA-C-restricted CMV-specific TCR beta clonotypes, and the single most frequent clonotype in two of eight donors was supplied by these HLA-C-restricted clonotypes.

The treatment or condition label, as the study defines it: in vitro stimulation with specific CMV peptide epitopes to enrich CMV-specific T cells. Relative to germline, V is 5 bases shorter and J is 7 bases shorter, with 12 bases between their ends. From the cysteine up to the phenylalanine, the CDR3 has a length of 13 residues. Only the CDR3 DNA stays, 39 bases, in frame from base 1. The germline V gene yields SNHLY for CDR1 and FYNNEI for CDR2. Sequencing took place on an Illumina HiSeq 1500. TCRdb reprocessed the public reads (quality trimming at Q25 with fastp, clone calling with MiXCR) and kept in-frame beta chains. A single entry per CDR3 protein holds the most common genes and DNA from its merged rows. This sample gives 200,000 or so distinct CDR3 sequences in total; around 35% of them show up just once. Approximately 60% of the sample comes from the top ten. Comments on this clonotype: It lacks a known antigen. Base quality data are lacking; no much larger clone is found one base away.

The sequenced sample was CD8+ T cells from cultured PBMCs, obtained from culture after CMV antigen stimulation. The origin of this receptor is a human donor in good health (CMV status not recorded). Some clones in this sample may be carry-over from other donors' samples. The V and J genes are TRBV2 and TRBJ2-1; TRBD1 is possibly the D segment (6 matching bases). Read as DNA, the sequence is TGTGCCAGCAGTTTGACAGGTTTTAATGAGCAGTTCTTC. The encoded protein is CASSLTGFNEQFF.